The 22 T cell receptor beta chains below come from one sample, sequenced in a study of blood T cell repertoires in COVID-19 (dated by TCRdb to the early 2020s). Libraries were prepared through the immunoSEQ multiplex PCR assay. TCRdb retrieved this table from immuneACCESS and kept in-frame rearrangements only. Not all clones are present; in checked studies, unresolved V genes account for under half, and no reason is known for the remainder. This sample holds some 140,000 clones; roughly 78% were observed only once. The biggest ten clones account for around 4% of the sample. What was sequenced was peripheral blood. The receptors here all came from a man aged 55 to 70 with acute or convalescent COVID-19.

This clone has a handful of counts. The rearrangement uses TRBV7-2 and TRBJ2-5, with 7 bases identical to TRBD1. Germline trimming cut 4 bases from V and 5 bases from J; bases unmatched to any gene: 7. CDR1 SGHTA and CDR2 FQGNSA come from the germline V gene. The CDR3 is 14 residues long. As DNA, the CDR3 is TGTGCCAGCAGCTCCAGACAGGGTGGGGAGACCCAGTACTTC. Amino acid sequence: CASSSRQGGETQYF.

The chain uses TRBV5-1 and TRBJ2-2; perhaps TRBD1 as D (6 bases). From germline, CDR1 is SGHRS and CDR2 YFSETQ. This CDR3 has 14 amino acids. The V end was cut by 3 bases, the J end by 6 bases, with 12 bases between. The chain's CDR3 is CASSSQQGPGELFF. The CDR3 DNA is TGCGCCAGCAGCTCTCAACAGGGTCCCGGGGAGCTGTTTTTT.

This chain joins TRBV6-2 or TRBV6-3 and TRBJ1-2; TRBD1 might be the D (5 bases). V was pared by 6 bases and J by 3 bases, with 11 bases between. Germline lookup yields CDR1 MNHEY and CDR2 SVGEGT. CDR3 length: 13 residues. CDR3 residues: CASSVDSHYGYTF. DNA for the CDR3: TGTGCCAGCAGCGTTGACAGTCACTATGGCTACACCTTC.

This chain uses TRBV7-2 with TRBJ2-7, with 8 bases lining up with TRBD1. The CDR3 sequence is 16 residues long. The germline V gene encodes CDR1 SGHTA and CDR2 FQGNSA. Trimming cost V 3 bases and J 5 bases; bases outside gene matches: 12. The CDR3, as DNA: TGTGCCAGCAGCTTTCTTTTCGGACAGGGCAACCACGAGCAGTACTTC. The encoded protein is CASSFLFGQGNHEQYF.

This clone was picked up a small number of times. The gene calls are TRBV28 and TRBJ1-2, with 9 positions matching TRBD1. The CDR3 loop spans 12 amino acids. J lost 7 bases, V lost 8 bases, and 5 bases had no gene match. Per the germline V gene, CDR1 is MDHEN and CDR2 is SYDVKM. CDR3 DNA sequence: TGTGCCAGCCGGACAGGGGCTGGTGGCTACACCTTC. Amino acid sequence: CASRTGAGGYTF.

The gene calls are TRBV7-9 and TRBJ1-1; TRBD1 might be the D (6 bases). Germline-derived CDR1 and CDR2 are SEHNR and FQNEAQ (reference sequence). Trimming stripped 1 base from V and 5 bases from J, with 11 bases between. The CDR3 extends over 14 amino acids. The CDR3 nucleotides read TGTGCCAGCAGCTTAGACCTAGGGGGTACTGAAGCTTTCTTT. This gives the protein CASSLDLGGTEAFF.

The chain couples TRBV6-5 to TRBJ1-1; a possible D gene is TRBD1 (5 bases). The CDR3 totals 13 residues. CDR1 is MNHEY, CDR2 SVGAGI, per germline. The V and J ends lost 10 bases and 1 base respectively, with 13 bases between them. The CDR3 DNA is TGTGCCATCTCAGGGCTAGGGAACACTGAAGCTTTCTTT. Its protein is CAISGLGNTEAFF.

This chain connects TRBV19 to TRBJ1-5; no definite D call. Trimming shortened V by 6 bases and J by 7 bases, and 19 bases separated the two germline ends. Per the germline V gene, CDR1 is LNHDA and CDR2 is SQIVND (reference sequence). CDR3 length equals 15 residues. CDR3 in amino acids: CASREVFGLGQPQHF. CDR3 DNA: TGTGCCAGTAGGGAGGTCTTTGGGTTAGGGCAGCCCCAGCATTTT.

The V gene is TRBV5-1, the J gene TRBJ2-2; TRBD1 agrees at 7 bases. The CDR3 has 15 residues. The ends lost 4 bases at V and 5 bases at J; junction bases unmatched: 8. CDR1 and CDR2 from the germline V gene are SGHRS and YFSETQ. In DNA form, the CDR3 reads TGCGCCAGCAGCCCATTCCCAGGGGGAACCGGGGAGCTGTTTTTT. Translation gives CASSPFPGGTGELFF.

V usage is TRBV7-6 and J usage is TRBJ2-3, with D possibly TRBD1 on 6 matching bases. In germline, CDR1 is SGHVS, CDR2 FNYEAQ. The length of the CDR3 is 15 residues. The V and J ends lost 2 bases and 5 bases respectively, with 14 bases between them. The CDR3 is CASSLIVRGIDTQYF. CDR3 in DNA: TGTGCCAGCAGCTTAATCGTCAGGGGCATAGATACGCAGTATTTT.

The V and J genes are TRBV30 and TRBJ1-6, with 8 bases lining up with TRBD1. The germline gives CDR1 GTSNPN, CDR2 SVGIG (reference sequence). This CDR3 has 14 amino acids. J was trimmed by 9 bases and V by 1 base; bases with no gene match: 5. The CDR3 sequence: CAWSATGGVSPLHF. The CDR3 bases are TGTGCCTGGAGTGCCACAGGGGGAGTTTCACCCCTCCACTTT.

CDR3 in amino acids: CASSLGDRVDEQYF. The DNA of the CDR3 is TGTGCCAGCAGCTTGGGAGACAGGGTCGACGAGCAGTACTTC. The chain couples TRBV5-6 to TRBJ2-7; 7 positions agree with TRBD1. Trimming removed 0 bases from V and 5 bases from J; junction bases left unmatched: 5. CDR3 length: 14 residues. CDR1 is SGHDT and CDR2 is YYEEEE in the germline V gene. The full variable domain, completed using reference TRBV5-6 and TRBJ2-7, is DAGVTQSPTHLIKTRGQQVTLRCSPKSGHDTVSWYQQALGQGPQFIFQYYEEEERQRGNFPDRFSGHQFPNYSSELNVNALLLGDSALYLCASSLGDRVDEQYFGPGTRLTVT.

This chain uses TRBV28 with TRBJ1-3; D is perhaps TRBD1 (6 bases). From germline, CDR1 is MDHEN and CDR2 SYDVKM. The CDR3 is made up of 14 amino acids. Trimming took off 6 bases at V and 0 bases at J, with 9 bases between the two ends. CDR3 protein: CASRQGNSGNTIYF. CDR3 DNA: TGTGCCAGCAGACAGGGTAACTCTGGAAACACCATATATTTT.

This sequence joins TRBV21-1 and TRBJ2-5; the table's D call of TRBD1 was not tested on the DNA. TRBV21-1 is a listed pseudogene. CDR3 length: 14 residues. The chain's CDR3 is CASSKVTGRETQYF. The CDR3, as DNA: TGTGCCAGCAGCAAAGTCACAGGGCGTGAGACCCAGTACTTC.

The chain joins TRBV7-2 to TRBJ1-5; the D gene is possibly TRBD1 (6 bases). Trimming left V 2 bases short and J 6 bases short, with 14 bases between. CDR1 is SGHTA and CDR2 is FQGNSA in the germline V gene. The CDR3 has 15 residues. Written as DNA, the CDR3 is TGTGCCAGCAGCTTAACAGGGAGTTTGGGTCAGCCCCAGCATTTT. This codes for CASSLTGSLGQPQHF.

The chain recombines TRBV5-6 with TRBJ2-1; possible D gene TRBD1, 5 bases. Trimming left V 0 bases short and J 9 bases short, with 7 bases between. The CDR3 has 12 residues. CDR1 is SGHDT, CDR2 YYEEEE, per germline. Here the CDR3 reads CASSLVRGEQFF. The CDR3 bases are TGTGCCAGCAGCTTGGTTAGGGGTGAGCAGTTCTTC.

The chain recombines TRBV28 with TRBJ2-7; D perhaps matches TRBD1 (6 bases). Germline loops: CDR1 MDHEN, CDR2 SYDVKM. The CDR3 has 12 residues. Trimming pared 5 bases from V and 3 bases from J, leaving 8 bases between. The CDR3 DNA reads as TGTGCCAGCAGTAGGACAGTCTACGAGCAGTACTTC. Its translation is CASSRTVYEQYF. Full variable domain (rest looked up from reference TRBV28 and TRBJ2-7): DVKVTQSSRYLVKRTGEKVFLECVQDMDHENMFWYRQDPGLGLRLIYFSYDVKMKEKGDIPEGYSVSREKKERFSLILESASTNQTSMYLCASSRTVYEQYFGPGTRLTVT.

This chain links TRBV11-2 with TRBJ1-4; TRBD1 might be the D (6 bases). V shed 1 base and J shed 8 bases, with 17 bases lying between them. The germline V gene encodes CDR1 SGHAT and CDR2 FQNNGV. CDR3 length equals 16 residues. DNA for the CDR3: TGTGCCAGCAGCTTAGCCACCCCTACAGGGAAAGAAAAACTGTTTTTT. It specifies CASSLATPTGKEKLFF.

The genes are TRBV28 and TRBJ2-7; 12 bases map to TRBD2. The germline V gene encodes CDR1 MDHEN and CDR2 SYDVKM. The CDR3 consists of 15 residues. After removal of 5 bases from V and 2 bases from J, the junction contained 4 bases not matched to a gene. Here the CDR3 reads CASSQLAGGPYEQYF. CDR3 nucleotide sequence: TGTGCCAGCAGTCAGCTAGCGGGAGGGCCCTACGAGCAGTACTTC.

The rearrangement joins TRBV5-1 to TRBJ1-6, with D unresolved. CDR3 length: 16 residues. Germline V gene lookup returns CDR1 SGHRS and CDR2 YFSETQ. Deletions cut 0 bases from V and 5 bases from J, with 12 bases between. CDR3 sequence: CASSLELASHNSPLHF. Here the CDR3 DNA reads TGCGCCAGCAGCTTGGAATTGGCTTCCCATAATTCACCCCTCCACTTT.

CDR3 region: CATLTENERDEQFF. The CDR3 region has the DNA TGTGCCACCCTGACAGAGAACGAAAGGGATGAGCAGTTCTTC. The V gene is TRBV27, the J gene TRBJ2-1; the D gene is possibly TRBD1 (5 bases). Germline CDR1 and CDR2: MNHEY and SMNVEV (reference sequence). V lost 10 bases and J 8 bases, leaving 21 bases between the germline ends. The CDR3 has 14 amino acids.

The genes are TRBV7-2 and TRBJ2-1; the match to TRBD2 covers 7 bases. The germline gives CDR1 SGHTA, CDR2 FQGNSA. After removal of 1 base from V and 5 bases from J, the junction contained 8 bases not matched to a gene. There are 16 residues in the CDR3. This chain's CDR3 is CASSLGAAGVNNEQFF. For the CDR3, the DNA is TGTGCCAGCAGCTTAGGGGCTGCGGGAGTGAACAATGAGCAGTTCTTC.